This TCR beta chain was observed in a study of T cell clonality in common variable immunodeficiency. Regarding the study as a whole: Common variable immunodeficiency TCR beta sequences reportedly had fewer deletions and N-nucleotide insertions. The cause of increased CVID clonality remains unclear without subpopulation sequencing.

Some clones are missing from TCRdb's copy, which holds only in-frame ones; the method was immunoSEQ multiplex PCR. The repertoire has tens of thousands of clones, none seen only once; the ten largest take under 2.5%. CVID meant reduced serum IgG, IgA and/or IgM plus specific antibody deficiency. Each donor provided about 4.5 to 8.5 ml of heparinized whole blood. Judged by abundance, this clone is medium-sized (0.01 to 0.1%). The antigen is not known. The read ends 3 residues before the CDR3 terminus; that terminus is restored from the germline J gene. V shed 5 bases and J shed 4 bases, with 17 bases lying between them. The germline V gene encodes CDR1 SEHNR and CDR2 FQNEAQ (reference sequence). The CDR3 spans 15 residues.

The sequence derives from a human donor with common variable immunodeficiency. The sequenced sample consisted of peripheral blood mononuclear cells. The rearrangement uses TRBV7-9 and TRBJ1-1, with a weak D call TRBD1 (6 bases). CDR3 in amino acids: CASSPTQGLITEAFF. The CDR3 bases that were read are TGTGCCAGCAGCCCCACTCAGGGGTTGATCACTGAA.